What follows are 7 T cell receptor beta chains derived from one specimen sequenced in a study of shared T cell receptors in the human thymus. Data came from immunoSEQ multiplex PCR; TCRdb stores just in-frame clones and leaves some out. The data show hundreds of thousands of clones, more than 75% seen once. This sample was shared with a second study, whose subject was human thymus T cells.

The sample consisted of thymocytes. The receptors here all came from a boy under two years old with a congenital heart defect.

The CDR3 is CASSLYRAGANVLTF. The DNA of the CDR3 is TGTGCCAGCAGCTTATACAGGGCTGGGGCCAACGTCCTGACTTTC. This rearrangement joins TRBV7-2 to TRBJ2-6, with D possibly being TRBD1 (6 bases). The length of the CDR3 is 15 residues. Germline-derived CDR1 and CDR2 are SGHTA and FQGNSA. Trimming removed 2 bases at V and 2 bases at J, with 7 bases between.

The chain joins TRBV2 to TRBJ1-1; no definite D call. The CDR3 runs to 12 residues. CDR1 and CDR2 from the germline V gene are SNHLY and FYNNEI. Trimming removed 3 bases at V and 5 bases at J, with 7 bases between. The CDR3 coding sequence is TGTGCCAGCAGTGATCCGCTAACTGAAGCTTTCTTT. This codes for CASSDPLTEAFF.

The chain is built from TRBV27 and TRBJ1-1; maybe TRBD1 (5 bases). The germline V and J ends were trimmed by 0 bases and 5 bases, with 13 bases remaining between them. Germline V lookup: CDR1 MNHEY, CDR2 SMNVEV (reference sequence). CDR3 length: 15 amino acids. The CDR3 is CASSLSKAGWTEAFF. The CDR3 DNA is TGTGCCAGCAGTTTATCGAAGGCAGGGTGGACTGAAGCTTTCTTT.

The rearrangement links TRBV9 to TRBJ2-5, with 7 bases lining up with TRBD2. The CDR3 covers 13 residues. With 3 bases clipped from V and 5 bases from J, the junction kept 4 bases outside the gene matches. Germline loops: CDR1 SGDLS, CDR2 YYNGEE. In DNA form, the CDR3 reads TGTGCCAGCAGCGCGGGGGAGGGGGAGACCCAGTACTTC. It codes for CASSAGEGETQYF. Together with reference TRBV9 and TRBJ2-5, the CDR3 gives the full variable domain: DSGVTQTPKHLITATGQRVTLRCSPRSGDLSVYWYQQSLDQGLQFLIQYYNGEERAKGNILERFSAQQFPDLHSELNLSSLELGDSALYFCASSAGEGETQYFGPGTRLLVL.

The rearrangement links TRBV19 to TRBJ1-2; unclear D gene. With 4 bases removed from V and 2 bases from J, the gap between germline ends came to 11 bases. The germline V gene has CDR1 LNHDA and CDR2 SQIVND (reference sequence). The CDR3 totals 14 residues. The CDR3 region is CASSRKGGNYGYTF. DNA of the CDR3: TGTGCCAGTAGTAGAAAAGGCGGCAACTATGGCTACACCTTC.

V is TRBV4-3 and J is TRBJ2-1; D is undetermined. Germline CDR1 LGHNA, CDR2 YSLEER. The CDR3 length is 14 residues. With 2 bases removed from V and 7 bases from J, the gap between germline ends came to 12 bases. The CDR3 is CASSQSRSLNEQFF. The CDR3 DNA reads as TGCGCCAGCAGCCAATCACGGAGTTTAAATGAGCAGTTCTTC.

CDR3 residues: CASRGGGLVQETQYF. The CDR3, as DNA: TGTGCCAGCAGGGGGGGTGGACTAGTACAAGAGACCCAGTACTTC. This sequence joins TRBV2 and TRBJ2-5; TRBD2 matches at 7 bases. Germline-derived CDR1 and CDR2 are SNHLY and FYNNEI. The CDR3 covers 15 residues. Germline trimming cut 6 bases from V and 2 bases from J; bases unmatched to any gene: 9.